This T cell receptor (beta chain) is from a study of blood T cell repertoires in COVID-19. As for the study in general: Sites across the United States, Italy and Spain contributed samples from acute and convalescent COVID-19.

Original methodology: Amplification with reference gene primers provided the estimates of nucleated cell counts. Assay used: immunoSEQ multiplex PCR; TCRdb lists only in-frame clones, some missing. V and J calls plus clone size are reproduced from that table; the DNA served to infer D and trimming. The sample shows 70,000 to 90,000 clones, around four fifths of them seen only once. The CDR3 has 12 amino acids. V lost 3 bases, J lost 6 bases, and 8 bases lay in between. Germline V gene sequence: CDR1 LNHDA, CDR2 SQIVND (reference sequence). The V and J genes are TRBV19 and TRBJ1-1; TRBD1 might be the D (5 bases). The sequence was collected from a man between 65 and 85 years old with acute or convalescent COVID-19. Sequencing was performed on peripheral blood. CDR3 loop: CASSMGQAEAFF. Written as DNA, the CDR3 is TGTGCCAGTAGTATGGGGCAGGCTGAAGCTTTCTTT.